The subject of this entry is one T cell receptor beta chain. The CDR3 is 13 amino acids. In germline, CDR1 is WNHNN, CDR2 SYGVQD (reference sequence). V was clipped by 7 bases and J by 3 bases, with 10 bases between them. Sequencing was performed with immunoSEQ multiplex PCR; in TCRdb, only in-frame clones are kept and a portion is missing. The data contain 150,000 to 200,000 clones, roughly 84% of them singletons. This sample is part of a study of blood T cell repertoires in COVID-19. The participants were between about 18 and 100 years old and came from roughly 25 US areas. Specimen: PBMCs or T cells enriched from blood (not recorded which). The TCR sequence derives from a man aged 65 to 85 who had been exposed to COVID-19. The gene calls are TRBV10-1 and TRBJ2-4; D might be TRBD1 (6 bases). CDR3 amino acids: CASTKTGKNIQYF. The CDR3 DNA is TGCGCCAGCACTAAGACAGGCAAAAACATTCAGTACTTC.